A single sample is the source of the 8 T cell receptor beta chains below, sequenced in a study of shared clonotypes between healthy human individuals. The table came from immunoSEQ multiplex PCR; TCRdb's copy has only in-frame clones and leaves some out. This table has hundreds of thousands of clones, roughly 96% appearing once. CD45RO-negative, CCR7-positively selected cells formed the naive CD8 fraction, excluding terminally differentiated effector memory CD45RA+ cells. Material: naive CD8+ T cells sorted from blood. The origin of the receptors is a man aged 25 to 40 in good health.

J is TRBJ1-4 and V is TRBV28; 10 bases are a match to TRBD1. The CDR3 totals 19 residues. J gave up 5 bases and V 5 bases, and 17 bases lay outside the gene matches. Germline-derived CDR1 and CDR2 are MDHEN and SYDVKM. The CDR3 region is CASSGPGQGTLELNEKLFF. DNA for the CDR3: TGTGCCAGCAGTGGCCCGGGACAGGGGACGTTAGAACTAAATGAAAAACTGTTTTTT.

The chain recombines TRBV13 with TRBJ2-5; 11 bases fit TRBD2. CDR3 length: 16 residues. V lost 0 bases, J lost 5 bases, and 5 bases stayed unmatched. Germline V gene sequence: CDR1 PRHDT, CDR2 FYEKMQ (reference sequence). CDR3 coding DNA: TGTGCCAGCAGCTTAGGACTAGCGGGAGCCATGGAGACCCAGTACTTC. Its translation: CASSLGLAGAMETQYF.

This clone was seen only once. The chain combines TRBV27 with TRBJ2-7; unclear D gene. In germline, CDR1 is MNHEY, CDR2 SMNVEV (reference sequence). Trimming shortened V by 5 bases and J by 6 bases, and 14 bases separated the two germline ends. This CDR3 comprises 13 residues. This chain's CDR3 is CASSTSESREQYF. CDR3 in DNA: TGTGCCAGCAGTACCTCGGAGTCCCGCGAGCAGTACTTC.

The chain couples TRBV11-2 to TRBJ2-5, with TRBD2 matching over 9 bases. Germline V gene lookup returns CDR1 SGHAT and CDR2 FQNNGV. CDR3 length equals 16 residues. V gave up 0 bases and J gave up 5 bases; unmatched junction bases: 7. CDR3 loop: CASSLDWREGWETQYF. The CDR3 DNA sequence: TGTGCCAGCAGCTTAGATTGGCGGGAGGGATGGGAGACCCAGTACTTC.

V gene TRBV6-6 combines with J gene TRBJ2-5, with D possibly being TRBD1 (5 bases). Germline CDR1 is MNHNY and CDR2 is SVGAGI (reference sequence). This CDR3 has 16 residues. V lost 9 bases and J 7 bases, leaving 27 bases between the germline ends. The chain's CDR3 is CARNFWGPKISGTQYF. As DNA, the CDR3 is TGTGCCAGGAACTTCTGGGGCCCCAAGATTTCTGGGACCCAGTACTTC.

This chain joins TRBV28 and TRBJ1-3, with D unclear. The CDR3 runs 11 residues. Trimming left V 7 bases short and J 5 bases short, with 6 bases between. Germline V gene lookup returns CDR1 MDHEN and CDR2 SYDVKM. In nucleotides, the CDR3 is TGTGCCAGCATAGGCCGAAACACCATATATTTT. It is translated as CASIGRNTIYF.

CDR3 amino acids: CASSRQGGQPQHF. The CDR3 coding sequence is TGTGCCAGCAGCCGACAGGGGGGACAGCCCCAGCATTTT. V and J are TRBV28 and TRBJ1-5; 9 bases fit TRBD1. CDR3 length equals 13 residues. The germline V gene has CDR1 MDHEN and CDR2 SYDVKM. V was clipped by 6 bases and J by 7 bases; unmatched bases: 4.

For the CDR3, the DNA is TGCGCCAGCAGCTTGGATCGGGACAGCCGCTACGAGCAGTACTTC. Amino acids: CASSLDRDSRYEQYF. This rearrangement joins TRBV5-1 to TRBJ2-7, with TRBD1 matching 7 bases. This CDR3 spans 15 amino acids. From germline, CDR1 is SGHRS and CDR2 YFSETQ. V shed 0 bases, J shed 3 bases, and the junction held 6 bases outside the gene matches.